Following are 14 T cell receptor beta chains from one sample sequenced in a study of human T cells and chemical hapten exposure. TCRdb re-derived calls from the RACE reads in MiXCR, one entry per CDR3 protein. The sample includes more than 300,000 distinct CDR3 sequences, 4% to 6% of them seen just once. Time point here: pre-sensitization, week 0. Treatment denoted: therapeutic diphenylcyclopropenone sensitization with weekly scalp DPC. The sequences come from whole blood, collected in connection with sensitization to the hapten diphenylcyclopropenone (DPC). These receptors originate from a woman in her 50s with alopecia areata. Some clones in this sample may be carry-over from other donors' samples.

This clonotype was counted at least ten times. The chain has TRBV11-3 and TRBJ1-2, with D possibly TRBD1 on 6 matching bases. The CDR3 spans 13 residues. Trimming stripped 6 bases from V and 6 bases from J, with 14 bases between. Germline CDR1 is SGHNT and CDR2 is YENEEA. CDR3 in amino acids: CASSNQQGNGYTF. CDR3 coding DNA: TGTGCCAGCAGTAATCAACAGGGAAATGGCTACACCTTC.

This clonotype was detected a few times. The CDR3 bases are TGTGCCAGCTCCCCTGTTCCGGGACTAGCGGGAGAGTACTTC. This sequence encodes CASSPVPGLAGEYF. The chain combines TRBV18 with TRBJ2-4; 14 nucleotides line up with TRBD2. CDR3 size: 14 residues. The V and J ends lost 6 bases and 14 bases, in that order; junction bases with no gene match: 9. Germline CDR1 reads KGHSH; CDR2 reads LQKENI.

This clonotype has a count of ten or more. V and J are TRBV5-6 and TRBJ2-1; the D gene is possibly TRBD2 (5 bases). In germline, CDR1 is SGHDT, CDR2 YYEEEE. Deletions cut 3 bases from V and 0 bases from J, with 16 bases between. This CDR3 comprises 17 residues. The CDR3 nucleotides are TGTGCCAGCAGCTCCGGACTCGTCCATAGCTCCTACAATGAGCAGTTCTTC. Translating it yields CASSSGLVHSSYNEQFF.

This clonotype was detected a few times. The CDR3 nucleotides are TGTGCCAGCAGCTCCTGGGAGGGAAGGCGTGAAGCTTTCTTT. It codes for CASSSWEGRREAFF. The chain recombines TRBV5-5 with TRBJ1-1; D ambiguous. CDR3 length equals 14 residues. Germline loops: CDR1 SGHKS, CDR2 YYEKEE (reference sequence). V lost 3 bases, J lost 7 bases, and 16 bases lay in between.

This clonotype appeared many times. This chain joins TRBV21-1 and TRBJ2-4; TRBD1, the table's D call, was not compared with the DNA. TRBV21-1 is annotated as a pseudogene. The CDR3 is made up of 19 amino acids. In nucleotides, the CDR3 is TGTGCCAGCAGCAAGGGGCGGGACGCCCTTTTACTAGCCAAAAACATTCAGTACTTC. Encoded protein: CASSKGRDALLLAKNIQYF.

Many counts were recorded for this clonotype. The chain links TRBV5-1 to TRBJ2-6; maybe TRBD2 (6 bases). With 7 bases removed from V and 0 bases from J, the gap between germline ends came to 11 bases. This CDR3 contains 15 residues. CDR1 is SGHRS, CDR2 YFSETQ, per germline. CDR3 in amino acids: CASGTGDSGANVLTF. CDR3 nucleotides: TGCGCCAGCGGTACGGGGGACTCTGGGGCCAACGTCCTGACTTTC.

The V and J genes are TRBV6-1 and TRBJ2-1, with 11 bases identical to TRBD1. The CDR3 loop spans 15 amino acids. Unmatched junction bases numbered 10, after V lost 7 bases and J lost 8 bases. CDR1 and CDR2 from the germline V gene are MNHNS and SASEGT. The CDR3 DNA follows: TGTGCCAGCATTCCGGGGACAGGGGGTATTTATGAGCAGTTCTTC. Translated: CASIPGTGGIYEQFF.

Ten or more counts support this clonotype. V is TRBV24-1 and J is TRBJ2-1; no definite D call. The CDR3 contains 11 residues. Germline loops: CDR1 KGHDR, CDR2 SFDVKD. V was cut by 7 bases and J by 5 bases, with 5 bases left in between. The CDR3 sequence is CATSGNNEQFF. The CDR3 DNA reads TGTGCCACCAGCGGTAACAATGAGCAGTTCTTC.

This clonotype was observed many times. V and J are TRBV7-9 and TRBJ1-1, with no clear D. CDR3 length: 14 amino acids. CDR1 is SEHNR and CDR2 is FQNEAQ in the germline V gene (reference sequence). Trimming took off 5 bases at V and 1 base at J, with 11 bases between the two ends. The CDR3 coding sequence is TGTGCCAGCAGCCCGACTAAACCGAACACTGAAGCTTTCTTT. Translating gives CASSPTKPNTEAFF.

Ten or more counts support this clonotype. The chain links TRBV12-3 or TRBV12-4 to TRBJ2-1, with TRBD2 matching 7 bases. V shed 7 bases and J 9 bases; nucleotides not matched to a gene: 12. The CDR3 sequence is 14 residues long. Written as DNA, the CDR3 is TGTGCCAGCACCCCGGGCCTCGGGGGGAGTGAGCAGTTCTTC. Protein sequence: CASTPGLGGSEQFF.

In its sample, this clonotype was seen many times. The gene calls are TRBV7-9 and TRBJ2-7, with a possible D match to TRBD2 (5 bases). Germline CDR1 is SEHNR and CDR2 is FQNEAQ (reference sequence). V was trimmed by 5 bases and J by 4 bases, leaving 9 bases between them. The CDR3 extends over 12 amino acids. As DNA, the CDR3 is TGTGCCAGCAGCCGGGGAGATTACGAGCAGTACTTC. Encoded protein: CASSRGDYEQYF.

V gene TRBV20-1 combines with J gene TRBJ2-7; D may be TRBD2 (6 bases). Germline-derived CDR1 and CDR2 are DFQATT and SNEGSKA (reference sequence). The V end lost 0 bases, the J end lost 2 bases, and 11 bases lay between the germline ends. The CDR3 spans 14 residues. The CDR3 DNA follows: TGCAGTGCTAGAGAGGGGCGGGACCCCTACGAGCAGTACTTC. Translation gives CSAREGRDPYEQYF.

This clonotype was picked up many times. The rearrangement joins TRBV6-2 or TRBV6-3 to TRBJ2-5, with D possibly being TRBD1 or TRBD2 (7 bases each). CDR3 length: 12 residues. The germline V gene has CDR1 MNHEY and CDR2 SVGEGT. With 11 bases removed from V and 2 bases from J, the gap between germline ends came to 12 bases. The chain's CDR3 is CAVRGGQETQYF. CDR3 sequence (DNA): TGTGCCGTCAGGGGGGGGCAAGAGACCCAGTACTTC.

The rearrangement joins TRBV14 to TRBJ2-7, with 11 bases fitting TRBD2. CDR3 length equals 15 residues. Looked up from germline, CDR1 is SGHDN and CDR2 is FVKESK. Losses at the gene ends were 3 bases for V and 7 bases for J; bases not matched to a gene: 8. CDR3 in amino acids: CASSQKGLAGDEQYF. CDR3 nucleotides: TGTGCCAGCAGCCAGAAAGGACTAGCGGGTGATGAGCAGTACTTC.